This T cell receptor (beta chain) emerged from a study of blood T cells in healthy people across ages. Between the trimmed V and J ends, which lost 6 bases and 3 bases, there was a span of 14 bases. The CDR3 is 14 residues long. Germline-derived CDR1 and CDR2 are MNHEY and SVGAGI. It was with a sample-barcoded 5' primer and a J-beta primer mix that a second PCR of about 6 to 12 cycles was run. TCRdb re-analysed the 5' RACE reads in MiXCR, keeping a single row per CDR3 protein. The sample shows roughly 1 million distinct CDR3 sequences, under 30% of them seen only once. In addition, the sample was reused for a study of T cells of mothers and their children.

The sample comprised blood. The chain joins TRBV6-5 to TRBJ1-1; D not resolved. The sequence was collected from a girl aged 2 to 10 in good health. The CDR3 sequence: CASRLTPRDTEAFF. CDR3 DNA: TGTGCCAGCAGACTGACACCACGGGACACTGAAGCTTTCTTT.